These 8 T cell receptor beta chains originate from one sample sequenced in a study of neurological immune-mediated disorders. TCRdb recomputed calls from the 5' RACE reads with MiXCR, one row per CDR3 protein. The table has 87,000 or so distinct CDR3 sequences, roughly 3.5% seen once; the top ten hold about 2.9%. The sample was PBMCs. The receptors were gathered from a woman between 50 and 59 years old with multiple sclerosis.

This clonotype was picked up a small number of times. This could be a read error, since a much larger clone is one nucleotide away. The genes are TRBV27 and TRBJ2-2; D is undetermined. This CDR3 has 15 residues. The germline V gene encodes CDR1 MNHEY and CDR2 SMNVEV (reference sequence). Trimming took 5 bases from V and 3 from J, leaving 13 bases between them. The CDR3 DNA sequence: TGTGCCAGCAGTCGATCCGGCACCTACACCGGGGAGCTGTTTTTT. It encodes CASSRSGTYTGELFF.

This clonotype was counted ten times or more. This rearrangement joins TRBV20-1 to TRBJ2-1; 11 bases match TRBD2. CDR1 is DFQATT and CDR2 is SNEGSKA in the germline V gene (reference sequence). The V and J ends lost 3 bases and 4 bases, in that order; junction bases with no gene match: 20. The CDR3 loop spans 20 amino acids. The CDR3 region has the DNA TGCAGTGCTAGTCCTCCCATGGAGGCTAGCGGGGGGCCACGATACAATGAGCAGTTCTTC. Protein: CSASPPMEASGGPRYNEQFF.

This clonotype was picked up many times. The J gene is TRBJ1-6, the V gene TRBV7-2, with D possibly TRBD1 on 5 matching bases. The V end lost 5 bases, the J end lost 9 bases, and 14 bases lay between the germline ends. Germline V gene data show CDR1 as SGHTA and CDR2 as FQGNSA. The CDR3 is made up of 14 amino acids. CDR3 coding DNA: TGTGCCAGCAGCATGGGGACCTTCGGTTCACCCCTCCACTTT. This encodes CASSMGTFGSPLHF.

This clonotype was seen many times. The rearrangement joins TRBV7-9 to TRBJ2-7; no reliable D call. Trimming shortened V by 5 bases and J by 3 bases, and 11 bases separated the two germline ends. The CDR3 has 13 amino acids. Germline loops: CDR1 SEHNR, CDR2 FQNEAQ (reference sequence). In DNA, the CDR3 is TGTGCCAGCAGCCCAACGGAAAACTACGAGCAGTACTTC. It yields the protein CASSPTENYEQYF.

In its sample, this clonotype was seen many times. V gene TRBV12-3 or TRBV12-4 combines with J gene TRBJ2-6; D is unclear. The CDR3 loop spans 16 amino acids. The germline V and J ends were trimmed by 5 bases and 0 bases, with 11 bases remaining between them. The CDR3 DNA reads TGTGCCAGCAGTCCCGGACGGCGCTCTGGGGCCAACGTCCTGACTTTC. It translates to CASSPGRRSGANVLTF.

This clonotype showed up many times. The chain is built from TRBV12-3 or TRBV12-4 and TRBJ2-5; D may be TRBD1 (6 bases). The CDR3 sequence is 13 residues long. Trimming removed 5 bases from V and 5 bases from J, with 12 bases in between. CDR3 amino acids: CASSVRGLETQYF. DNA for the CDR3: TGTGCCAGCAGTGTCAGGGGCCTGGAGACCCAGTACTTC.

This clonotype has at least ten counts. The chain recombines TRBV20-1 with TRBJ2-3, with 10 nucleotides matching TRBD2. This CDR3 has 14 amino acids. J was trimmed by 2 bases and V by 5 bases; bases with no gene match: 4. Germline values: CDR1 DFQATT, CDR2 SNEGSKA (reference sequence). CDR3: CSAWTSGYTDTQYF. In DNA form, the CDR3 reads TGCAGTGCTTGGACTAGCGGATACACAGATACGCAGTATTTT.

This clonotype was counted once. The junction departs from germline at one end; a sequencing error may be responsible. The gene calls are TRBV5-6 and TRBJ2-3; TRBD2 agrees at 9 bases. CDR1 is SGHDT and CDR2 is YYEEEE in the germline V gene. The CDR3 is 15 residues long. The CDR3 protein is CASSISGGSTDKQYF. The DNA for the CDR3 is TGTGCCAGCAGCATTAGCGGGGGAAGCACAGATAAGCAGTATTTT.